A selection of T cell receptor beta chains follows, all from one sample in a study of long-term antiretroviral therapy in people with HIV. Assay used: immunoSEQ multiplex PCR; TCRdb lists only in-frame clones, some missing. The sample carries roughly 30,000 clones, approximately 90% recorded once. This specimen was unsorted PBMCs, taken 3.2 years before starting antiretroviral therapy. The receptors were sampled from a man over 45 with HIV. CDR3s include the opening cysteine and the closing phenylalanine or tryptophan. Size tells how often a clone was seen (once, few, many) or the class of an expanded clone, and some rows leave it out.

TRBJ2-1,14,TRBV29-1,.,CSVESGEFYNEQFF
TRBJ2-3,14,TRBV11-3,.,CASSAQTGTDTQYF
TRBJ2-3,16,TRBV10-2,.,CATKQRPGQGADTQYF
TRBJ2-1,15,TRBV27,.,CASSLYGRPYNEQFF
TRBJ2-1,14,TRBV7-2,.,CASSPGTIYNEQFF
TRBJ2-3,15,TRBV19,once,CASSIPQAGTDTQYF
TRBJ2-7,13,TRBV30,.,CAWRLTGTSEQYF
TRBJ2-7,14,TRBV18,.,CASSPMTDVYEQYF
TRBJ2-7,15,TRBV5-4,.,CASSLAETGLYEQYF
TRBJ1-1,13,TRBV5-4,.,CASSLFDRGEAFF
TRBJ1-1,15,TRBV29-1,once,CSVEATGGVNTEAFF
TRBJ2-3,15,TRBV5-1,.,CASSLGDRDSDTQYF
TRBJ2-1,12,TRBV27,.,CASSFRPHEQFF
TRBJ1-2,14,TRBV5-3,.,CARSCRAEDYGYTF
TRBJ2-7,16,TRBV4-1,few,CASSRATGTGSYEQYF
TRBJ2-5,15,TRBV6-5,.,CASSSWGVNQETQYF
TRBJ2-1,15,TRBV7-2,once,CASTPWALRDNEQFF
TRBJ2-7,15,TRBV11-2,.,CASSLVGTSVYEQYF
TRBJ2-2,14,TRBV19,.,CASRNFANTGELFF
TRBJ2-1,16,TRBV13,.,CASSLLVFASYNEQFF
TRBJ2-7,13,TRBV29-1,.,CSAQRGQPYEQYF
TRBJ2-2,13,TRBV27,.,CASTMGSTGELFF
TRBJ2-1,13,TRBV19,.,CASSISRDRVQFF
TRBJ2-1,12,TRBV7-7,.,CASSLVGGAQFF
TRBJ2-7,15,TRBV18,.,CASSPGSGSSYEQYF
TRBJ2-3,17,TRBV5-4,.,CASSLDPVRGRRDTQYF
TRBJ2-7,14,TRBV6-1,.,CASRVTGFSYEQYF
TRBJ2-5,15,TRBV4-2,.,CASSQGLAGAETQYF
TRBJ2-1,15,TRBV27,.,CASSPRLVGVNEQFF
TRBJ1-5,15,TRBV5-6,.,CASSSLRTGGQPQHF
TRBJ1-1,16,TRBV5-1,.,CASSSDFTGLDTEAFF
TRBJ2-1,14,TRBV11-2,.,CASSLNVLKNEQFF
TRBJ1-5,15,TRBV5-1,.,CASSLEGTAWGPQHF
TRBJ2-3,15,TRBV5-4,.,CASSRPGTGGDTQYF
TRBJ1-2,14,TRBV30,.,CAWSVPAGTYGYTF
TRBJ2-3,15,TRBV4-2,.,CASSPRGGRADTQYF
TRBJ1-1,14,TRBV6-6,.,CASQVVSPNTEAFF
TRBJ1-6,13,TRBV7-8,.,CASSWDRRSPLHF
TRBJ2-5,13,TRBV5-1,.,CASSFGGIETQYF
TRBJ2-4,13,TRBV2,.,CASSDGTGDIQYF
TRBJ2-3,12,TRBV18,.,CASSPGGDTQYF
TRBJ2-7,13,TRBV7-7,.,CASSRGLSYEQYF
TRBJ1-2,15,TRBV9,.,CASSLTGTDNYGYTF
TRBJ2-5,13,TRBV30,.,CAGDRGIWETQYF
TRBJ2-2,15,TRBV7-9,.,CASSSSSSLPGELFF
TRBJ2-7,16,TRBV15,.,CATSREVRRDPYEQYF
TRBJ2-7,14,TRBV6-6,.,CASSRGLAEYEQYF
TRBJ1-2,12,TRBV7-2,.,CASSSFRDGYTF
TRBJ1-1,10,TRBV30,.,CRGMNTEAFF